In its sample, the clone carrying this T cell receptor beta chain was seen many times. These data come from a study of T cells in Graves' hyperthyroidism and ophthalmopathy. Researchers took RNA transcripts and amplified the TCR beta CDR3 regions from them. First-round RT-PCR with HTBI primers amplified the TCR CDR3 region. TCRdb reprocessed the multiplex PCR reads with MiXCR, giving one entry per CDR3 protein. The sample consists of some 270,000 distinct CDR3 sequences, almost 25% of them appearing once. The V end was cut by 2 bases, the J end by 6 bases, with 13 bases between. Germline CDR1 reads GTSNPN; CDR2 reads SVGIG (reference sequence). The CDR3 has 13 residues.

This chain connects TRBV30 to TRBJ1-1; D is unclear. The sample taken for sequencing was blood. The source is a woman between 40 and 55 years old with Graves' ophthalmopathy. The CDR3 DNA follows: TGTGCCTGGAGTAACAGTAAAGTCTCTGAAGCTTTCTTT. It specifies CAWSNSKVSEAFF. Combining the CDR3 with reference TRBV30 and TRBJ1-1 gives the whole variable domain SQTIHQWPATLVQPVGSPLSLECTVEGTSNPNLYWYRQAAGRGLQLLFYSVGIGQISSEVPQNLSASRPQDRQFILSSKKLLLSDSGFYLCAWSNSKVSEAFFGQGTRLTVV.